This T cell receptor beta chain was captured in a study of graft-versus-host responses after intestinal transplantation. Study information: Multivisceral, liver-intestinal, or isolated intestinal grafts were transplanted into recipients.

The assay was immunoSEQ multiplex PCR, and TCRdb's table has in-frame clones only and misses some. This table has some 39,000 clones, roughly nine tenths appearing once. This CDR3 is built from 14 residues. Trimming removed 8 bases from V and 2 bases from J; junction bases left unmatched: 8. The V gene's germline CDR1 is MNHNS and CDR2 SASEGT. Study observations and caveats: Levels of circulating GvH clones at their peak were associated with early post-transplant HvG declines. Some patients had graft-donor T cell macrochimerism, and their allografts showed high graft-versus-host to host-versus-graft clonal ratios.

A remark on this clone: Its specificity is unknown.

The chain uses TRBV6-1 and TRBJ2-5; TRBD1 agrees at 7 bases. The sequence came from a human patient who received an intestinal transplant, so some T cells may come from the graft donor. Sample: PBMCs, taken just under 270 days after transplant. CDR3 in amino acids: CASHLDRTQETQYF. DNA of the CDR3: TGTGCCAGCCACCTGGACAGGACTCAAGAGACCCAGTACTTC.